This entry concerns a single TCR beta chain. V was clipped by 10 bases and J by 4 bases; unmatched bases: 17. Germline assignment: CDR1 LGHNA and CDR2 YNFKEQ. The CDR3 sequence is 16 residues long. These data are taken from a study of T cell changes during pregnancy in multiple sclerosis. The repertoire was sequenced with immunoSEQ multiplex PCR; TCRdb's copy has only in-frame clones and lacks some. The sample yields about 39,000 clones, roughly 90% seen once. The V and J genes are TRBV4-2 and TRBJ2-5, with TRBD1 matching over 8 bases. Sample: CD8+ T cells from peripheral blood mononuclear cells, taken in the first trimester of pregnancy. This clonotype originated in a female donor with multiple sclerosis, enrolled in a pregnancy study. The CDR3, as DNA: TGTGCCAACAAAAAAGACGGACAGGGTTTCCGAGAGACCCAGTACTTC. Its protein is CANKKDGQGFRETQYF.